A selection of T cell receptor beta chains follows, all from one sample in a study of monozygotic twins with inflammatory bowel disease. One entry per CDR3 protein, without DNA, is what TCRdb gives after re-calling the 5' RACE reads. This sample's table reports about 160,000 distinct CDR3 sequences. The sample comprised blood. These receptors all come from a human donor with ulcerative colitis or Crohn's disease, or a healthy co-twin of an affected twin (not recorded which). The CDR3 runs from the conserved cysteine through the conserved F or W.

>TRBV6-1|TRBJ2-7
CASSPPQRERHEQYF
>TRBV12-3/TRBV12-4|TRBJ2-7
CASSRLDGSFEQYF
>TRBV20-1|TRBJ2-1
CSAAGGFPYNEQFF
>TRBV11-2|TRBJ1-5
CASSRGGTGQPQHF
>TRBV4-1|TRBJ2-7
CASSHLTSGSSYEQYF
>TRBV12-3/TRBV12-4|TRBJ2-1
CASSLALSGGYNEQFF
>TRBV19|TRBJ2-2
CASSIRVGNTGELFF
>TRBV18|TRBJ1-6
CASLPGDSPLHF
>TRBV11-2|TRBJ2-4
CASSSPGQFNIQYF
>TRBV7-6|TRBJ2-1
CASSPSVFEQFF
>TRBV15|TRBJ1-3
CATSRDPLLSGNTIYF
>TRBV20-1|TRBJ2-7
CSAGGTSVSSSYEQYF
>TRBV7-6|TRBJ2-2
CASSFDSGWFGELFF
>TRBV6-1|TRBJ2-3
CASSLLLAGVPDTQYF
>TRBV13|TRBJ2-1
CASRGSGVAYNEQFF
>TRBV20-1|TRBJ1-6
CSARAQRGPGVSPLHF
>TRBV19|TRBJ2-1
CASSMGTLYNEQFF
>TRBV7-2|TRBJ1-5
CASSLNDQPQHF
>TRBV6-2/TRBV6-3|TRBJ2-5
CASRLAGPAGQYF
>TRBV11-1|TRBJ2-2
CASSFRISSGRRDTGELFF
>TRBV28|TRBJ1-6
CASSSIGNNSPLHF
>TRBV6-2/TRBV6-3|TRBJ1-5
CASSYPGFYSNQPQHF
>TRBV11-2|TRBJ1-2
CASSLGPQGARGYTF
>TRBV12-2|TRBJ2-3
CASRTGASTDTQYF
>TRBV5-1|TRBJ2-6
CASSIEGTESSGANVLTF
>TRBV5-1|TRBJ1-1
CASSLLSDMNTEAFF
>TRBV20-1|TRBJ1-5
CTARRGVSQPQHF
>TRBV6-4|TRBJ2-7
CARRTGGVYEQYF
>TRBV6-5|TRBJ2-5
CASSYGGAGGETQYF
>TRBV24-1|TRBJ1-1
CATSGPPDGRAFF
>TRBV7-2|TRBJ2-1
CASSSTGYNEQFF
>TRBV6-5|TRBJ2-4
CASSYSIAGLAKNIQYF
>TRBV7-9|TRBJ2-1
CASSLDVRGQFF
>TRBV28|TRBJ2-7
CASRPDRVISYEQYF
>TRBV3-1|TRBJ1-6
CASSQDPGTGLNSPLHF
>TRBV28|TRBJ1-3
CASNTQGAGNTIYF
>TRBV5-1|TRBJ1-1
CASSLADREDTEAFF
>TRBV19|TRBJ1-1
CASSIGTANTEAFF
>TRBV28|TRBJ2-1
CASSFPRQGEQFF
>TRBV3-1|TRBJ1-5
CASSRGSSGHQPQHF
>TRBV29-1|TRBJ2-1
CSVDLGGITNEQFF
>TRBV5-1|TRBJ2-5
CASSLVVLGQETQYF
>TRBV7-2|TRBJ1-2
CASSFPPEGHYGYTF
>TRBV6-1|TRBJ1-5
CASSGRVGADQPQHF
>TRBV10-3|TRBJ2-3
CAISAGVSTDTQYF
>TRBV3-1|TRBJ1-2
CASSQAGSNYGYTF
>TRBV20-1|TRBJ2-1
CSATPGLGDSNEQFF
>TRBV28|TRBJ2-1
CASSRDLYNEQFF
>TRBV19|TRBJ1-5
CASTMRVGPSAQHF
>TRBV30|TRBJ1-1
CAYRLGEMNTEAFF
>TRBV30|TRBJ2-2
CAWSVASRTGELFF
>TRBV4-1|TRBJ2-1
CASSHWTGINNEQFF
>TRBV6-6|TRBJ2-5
CASSKTGNRETQYF
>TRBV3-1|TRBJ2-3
CASILGAGLSTDTQYF
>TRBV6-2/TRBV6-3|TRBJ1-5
CASSFNGNQPQHF
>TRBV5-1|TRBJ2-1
CASSVGRSGRAYNEQFF
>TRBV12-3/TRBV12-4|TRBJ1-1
CASSTTGVETEAFF
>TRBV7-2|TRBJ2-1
CASSLDWSSDEQFF
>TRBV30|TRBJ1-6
CAWEEDTNYNSPLHF
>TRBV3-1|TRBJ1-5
CASSQAAQPQHF